One and the same sample provided the 9 T cell receptor beta chains below, sequenced in a study of OX40 agonist ivuxolimab in advanced cancers. TCRdb keeps only in-frame clones here, not all; method: immunoSEQ multiplex PCR. The sample comprises over 80,000 clones, over 75% of which are singletons, and about 4% rests with the top ten. Specimen: CD4+ or CD8+ T cells sorted from blood, collected in a trial of the OX40 agonist ivuxolimab. The receptors were gathered from an adult with an advanced solid tumor such as melanoma, head and neck, liver or kidney cancer.

The chain has TRBV7-3 and TRBJ2-5; TRBD1 or TRBD2 may be the D gene (5 bases each). The V end was cut by 5 bases, the J end by 1 base, with 8 bases between. This CDR3 is built from 13 residues. Germline V gene lookup returns CDR1 SGHTA and CDR2 FQGTGA. CDR3 sequence: CASSPGPQETQYF. DNA of the CDR3: TGTGCCAGCAGCCCGGGGCCCCAAGAGACCCAGTACTTC.

The table lists this clone with a count of one. This sequence joins TRBV19 and TRBJ1-5; a possible D gene is TRBD1 (6 bases). Trimming took off 3 bases at V and 2 bases at J, with 14 bases between the two ends. The CDR3 contains 16 residues. Per the germline V gene, CDR1 is LNHDA and CDR2 is SQIVND (reference sequence). This CDR3 is CASSIIGGSGNQPQHF. In nucleotides, the CDR3 is TGTGCCAGTAGTATTATAGGGGGGTCCGGCAATCAGCCCCAGCATTTT.

The genes are TRBV11-2 and TRBJ1-2, with D possibly matching TRBD1 (6 bases). Germline lookup yields CDR1 SGHAT and CDR2 FQNNGV. The CDR3 length is 12 residues. The V and J ends lost 3 bases and 7 bases respectively, with 9 bases between them. The CDR3: CASSFEGGGYTF. The CDR3 DNA reads as TGTGCCAGCAGCTTCGAAGGGGGTGGCTACACCTTC.

This chain joins TRBV7-2 and TRBJ1-1; the D is unclear. With 1 base removed from V and 4 bases from J, the gap between germline ends came to 4 bases. The V gene's germline CDR1 is SGHTA and CDR2 FQGNSA. The CDR3 is 12 residues long. This CDR3 reads CASSLGFTEAFF. The CDR3 nucleotides are TGTGCCAGCAGCTTAGGTTTCACTGAAGCTTTCTTT.

The rearrangement uses TRBV15 and TRBJ1-1; TRBD1 matches at 7 bases. The CDR3 runs 17 residues. The J segment lost 1 base and the V segment lost 2 bases, leaving 10 bases of the junction unmatched. In germline, CDR1 is LNHNV, CDR2 YYDKDF (reference sequence). CDR3 sequence: CATSRTPGTAPNTEAFF. In DNA form, the CDR3 reads TGTGCCACCAGCAGAACCCCTGGGACAGCACCGAACACTGAAGCTTTCTTT.

V is TRBV5-1 and J is TRBJ2-2; D possibly corresponds to TRBD1 (6 bases). V was clipped by 4 bases and J by 3 bases, with 13 bases between them. CDR3 size: 15 residues. The germline gives CDR1 SGHRS, CDR2 YFSETQ. For the CDR3, the DNA is TGCGCCAGCAGCCAACAGGGTATGGACACCGGGGAGCTGTTTTTT. Residues: CASSQQGMDTGELFF. Full variable domain (outside the CDR3, taken from reference TRBV5-1 and TRBJ2-2): KAGVTQTPRYLIKTRGQQVTLSCSPISGHRSVSWYQQTPGQGLQFLFEYFSETQRNKGNFPGRFSGRQFSNSRSEMNVSTLELGDSALYLCASSQQGMDTGELFFGEGSRLTVL.

This chain joins TRBV7-2 and TRBJ1-1; D is uncertain. The V gene's germline CDR1 is SGHTA and CDR2 FQGNSA. Trimming shortened V by 5 bases and J by 1 base, and 8 bases separated the two germline ends. There are 13 residues in the CDR3. The CDR3 region is CASSGGRNTEAFF. The CDR3 DNA follows: TGTGCCAGCAGCGGTGGCAGGAACACTGAAGCTTTCTTT.

The V gene is TRBV6-1, the J gene TRBJ2-3; TRBD2 matches at 8 bases. V was clipped by 6 bases and J by 4 bases; unmatched bases: 9. The V gene's germline CDR1 is MNHNS and CDR2 SASEGT. The CDR3 totals 15 residues. The chain's CDR3 is CASRRGARGADTQYF. The CDR3 DNA reads TGTGCCAGCAGGCGGGGGGCTAGAGGCGCAGATACGCAGTATTTT.

The chain couples TRBV7-3 to TRBJ1-1; D is unresolved. CDR1 is SGHTA and CDR2 is FQGTGA in the germline V gene. Trimming left V 5 bases short and J 5 bases short, with 15 bases between. This CDR3 is built from 14 residues. CDR3 in amino acids: CASSPIRESTEAFF. CDR3 DNA: TGTGCCAGCAGCCCGATAAGGGAGAGTACTGAAGCTTTCTTT.